This T cell receptor (beta chain) emerged from a study of blood T cell repertoires in COVID-19. Study context: T cells, B-cell-depleted T cells, or PBMCs provided the cDNA or gDNA that served as material.

TCRdb's copy holds only in-frame clones and misses some; the assay was immunoSEQ multiplex PCR. This sample has approximately 75,000 clones, with about 74% found just once. The clonotype was recovered from a human donor with acute or convalescent COVID-19. The donor label of this sample is uncertain. The sample taken for sequencing was peripheral blood.

In DNA, the CDR3 is TGTGCCAGCAGCTCCCTAAACAGGGGGGGACTGAACACCGGGGAGCTGTTTTTT. Its translation is CASSSLNRGGLNTGELFF. The V gene is TRBV5-6, the J gene TRBJ2-2, with D possibly TRBD1 on 8 matching bases. The ends were cut back, 3 bases at V and 1 base at J, with 19 bases in the middle. Germline-derived CDR1 and CDR2 are SGHDT and YYEEEE. The CDR3 has 18 residues.